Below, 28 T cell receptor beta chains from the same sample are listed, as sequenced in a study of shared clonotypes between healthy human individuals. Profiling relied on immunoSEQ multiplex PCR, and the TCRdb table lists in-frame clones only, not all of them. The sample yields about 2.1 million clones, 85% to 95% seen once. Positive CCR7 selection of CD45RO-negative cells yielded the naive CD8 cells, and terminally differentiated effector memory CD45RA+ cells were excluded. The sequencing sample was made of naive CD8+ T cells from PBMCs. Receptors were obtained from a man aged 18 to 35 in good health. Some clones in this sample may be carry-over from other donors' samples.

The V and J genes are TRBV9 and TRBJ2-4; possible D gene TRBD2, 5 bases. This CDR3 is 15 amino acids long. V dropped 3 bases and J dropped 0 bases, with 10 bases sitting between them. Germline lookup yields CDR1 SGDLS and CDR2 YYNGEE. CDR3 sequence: CASSGTAVAKNIQYF. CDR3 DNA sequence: TGTGCCAGCAGCGGGACTGCAGTAGCCAAAAACATTCAGTACTTC.

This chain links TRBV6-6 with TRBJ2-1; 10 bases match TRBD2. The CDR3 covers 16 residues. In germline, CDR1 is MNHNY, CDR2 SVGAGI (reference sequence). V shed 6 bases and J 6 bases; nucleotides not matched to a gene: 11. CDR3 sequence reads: CASSTYTSGKVNEQFF. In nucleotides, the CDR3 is TGTGCCAGCAGCACGTATACTAGCGGGAAGGTCAATGAGCAGTTCTTC.

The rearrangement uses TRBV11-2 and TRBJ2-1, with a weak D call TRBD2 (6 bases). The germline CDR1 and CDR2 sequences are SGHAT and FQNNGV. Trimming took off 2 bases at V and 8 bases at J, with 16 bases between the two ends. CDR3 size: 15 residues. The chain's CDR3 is CASSLTGGPVDEQFF. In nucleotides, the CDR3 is TGTGCCAGCAGCTTAACAGGAGGGCCCGTGGATGAGCAGTTCTTC.

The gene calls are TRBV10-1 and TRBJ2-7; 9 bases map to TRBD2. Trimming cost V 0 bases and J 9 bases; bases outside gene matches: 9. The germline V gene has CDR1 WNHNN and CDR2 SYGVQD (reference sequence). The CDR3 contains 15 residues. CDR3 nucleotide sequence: TGCGCCAGCAGTGAGTCGACAAGCGGGAGGAGTCGGCAGTACTTC. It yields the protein CASSESTSGRSRQYF.

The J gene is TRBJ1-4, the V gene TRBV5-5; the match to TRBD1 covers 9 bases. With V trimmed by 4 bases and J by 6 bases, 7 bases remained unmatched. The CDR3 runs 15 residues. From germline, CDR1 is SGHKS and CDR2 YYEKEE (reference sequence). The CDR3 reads CASSLPTGGYEKLFF. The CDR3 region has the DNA TGTGCCAGCAGCCTGCCGACAGGGGGTTATGAAAAACTGTTTTTT.

The CDR3 DNA reads TGTGCCAGCAGTTACGGTAGCGGGGCTCGGAATGAGCAGTTCTTC. Its translation: CASSYGSGARNEQFF. This chain uses TRBV6-5 with TRBJ2-1; 8 bases fit TRBD2. Germline V gene data show CDR1 as MNHEY and CDR2 as SVGAGI. CDR3 length: 15 residues. J lost 7 bases, V lost 2 bases, and 7 bases had no gene match.

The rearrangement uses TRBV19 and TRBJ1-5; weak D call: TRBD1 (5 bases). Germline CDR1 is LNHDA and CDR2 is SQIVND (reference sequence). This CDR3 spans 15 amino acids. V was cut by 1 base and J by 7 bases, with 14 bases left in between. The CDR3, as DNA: TGTGCCAGTAGTATAGTCGGAAGGGGAGGCCAGCCCCAGCATTTT. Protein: CASSIVGRGGQPQHF.

The CDR3 DNA is TGCGCCAGCAGCCAGAGAGAGACAGGGAGTGGGGGTGGCTACACCTTC. Translated: CASSQRETGSGGGYTF. The gene calls are TRBV4-1 and TRBJ1-2; 7 bases are a match to TRBD1. J gave up 7 bases and V 3 bases, and 14 bases lay outside the gene matches. From germline, CDR1 is MGHRA and CDR2 YSYEKL. CDR3 length: 16 residues.

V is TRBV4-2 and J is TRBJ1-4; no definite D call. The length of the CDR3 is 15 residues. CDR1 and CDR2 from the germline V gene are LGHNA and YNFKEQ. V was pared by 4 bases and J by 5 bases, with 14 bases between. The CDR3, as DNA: TGTGCCAGCAGCCCAGAAAGTGGGCGAAATGAAAAACTGTTTTTT. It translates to CASSPESGRNEKLFF.

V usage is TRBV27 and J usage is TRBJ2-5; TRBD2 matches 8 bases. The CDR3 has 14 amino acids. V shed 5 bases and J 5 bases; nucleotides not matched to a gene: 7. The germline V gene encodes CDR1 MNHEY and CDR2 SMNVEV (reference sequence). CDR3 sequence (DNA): TGTGCCAGCAGTCCGACTAGCGTCGTTGAGACCCAGTACTTC. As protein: CASSPTSVVETQYF.

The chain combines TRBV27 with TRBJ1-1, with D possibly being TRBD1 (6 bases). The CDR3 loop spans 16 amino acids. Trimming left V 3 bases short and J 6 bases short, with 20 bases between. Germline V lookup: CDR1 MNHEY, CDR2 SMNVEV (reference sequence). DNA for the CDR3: TGTGCCAGCAGTTTGGTGGGCGGGGGCGTGGACGCTGAAGCTTTCTTT. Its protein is CASSLVGGGVDAEAFF.

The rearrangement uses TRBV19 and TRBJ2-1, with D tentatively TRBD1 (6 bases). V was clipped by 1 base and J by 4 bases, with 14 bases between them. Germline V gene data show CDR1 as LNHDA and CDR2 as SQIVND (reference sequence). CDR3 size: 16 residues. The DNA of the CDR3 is TGTGCCAGTAGTATAGTTCAGGGGCCGGTTTACAATGAGCAGTTCTTC. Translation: CASSIVQGPVYNEQFF.

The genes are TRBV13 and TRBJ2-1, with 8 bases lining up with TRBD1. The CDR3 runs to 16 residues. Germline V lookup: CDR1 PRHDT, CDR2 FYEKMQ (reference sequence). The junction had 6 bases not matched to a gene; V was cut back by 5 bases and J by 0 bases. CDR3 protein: CASSTGQAGSYNEQFF. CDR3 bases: TGTGCCAGCAGCACGGGACAGGCAGGCTCCTACAATGAGCAGTTCTTC.

Here the CDR3 DNA reads TGTGCCAGCAGTGACGGGTATAGTTACTCTGGGGCCAACGTCCTGACTTTC. Translated: CASSDGYSYSGANVLTF. The chain recombines TRBV6-4 with TRBJ2-6; D unresolved. The CDR3 has 17 amino acids. Trimming stripped 2 bases from V and 0 bases from J, with 11 bases between. Per germline, CDR1 MRHNA and CDR2 SNTAGT.

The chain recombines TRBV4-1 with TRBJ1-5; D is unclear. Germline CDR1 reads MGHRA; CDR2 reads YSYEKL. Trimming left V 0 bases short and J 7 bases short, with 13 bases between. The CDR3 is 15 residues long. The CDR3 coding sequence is TGCGCCAGCAGCCAAGATATCGGCGTAGGGCAGCCCCAGCATTTT. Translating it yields CASSQDIGVGQPQHF.

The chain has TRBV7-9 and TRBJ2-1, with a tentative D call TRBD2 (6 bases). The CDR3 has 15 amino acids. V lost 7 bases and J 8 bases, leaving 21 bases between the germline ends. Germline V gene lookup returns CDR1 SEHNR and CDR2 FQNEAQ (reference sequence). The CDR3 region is CASTSKGGILYEQFF. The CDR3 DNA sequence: TGTGCCAGCACCTCTAAGGGCGGGATTCTCTATGAGCAGTTCTTC.

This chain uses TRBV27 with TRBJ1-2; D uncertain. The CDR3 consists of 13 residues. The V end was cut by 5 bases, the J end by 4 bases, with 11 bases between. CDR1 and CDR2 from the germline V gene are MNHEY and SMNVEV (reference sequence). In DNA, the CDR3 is TGTGCCAGCAGTCTAAACGCCGCCTATGGCTACACCTTC. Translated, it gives CASSLNAAYGYTF.

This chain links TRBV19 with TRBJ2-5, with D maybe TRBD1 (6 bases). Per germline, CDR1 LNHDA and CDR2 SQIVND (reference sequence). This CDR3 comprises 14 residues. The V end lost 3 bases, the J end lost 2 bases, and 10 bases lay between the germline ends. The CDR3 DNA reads TGTGCCAGTAGTATGAACGGACAGCAAGAGACCCAGTACTTC. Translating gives CASSMNGQQETQYF.

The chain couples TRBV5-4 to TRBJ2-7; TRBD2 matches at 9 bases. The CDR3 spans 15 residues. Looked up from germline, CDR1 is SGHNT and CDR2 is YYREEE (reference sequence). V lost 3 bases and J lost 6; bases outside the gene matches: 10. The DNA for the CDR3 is TGTGCCAGCAGCTATAAAGCGGGAGGAGCGGGCGAGCAGTACTTC. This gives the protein CASSYKAGGAGEQYF.

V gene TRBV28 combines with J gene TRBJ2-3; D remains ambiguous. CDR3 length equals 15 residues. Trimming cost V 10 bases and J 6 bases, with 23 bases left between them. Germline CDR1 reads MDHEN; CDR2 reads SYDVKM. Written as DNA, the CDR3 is TGTGCCACTACCTCTCCTCGACTTGGGTCGGATACGCAGTATTTT. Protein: CATTSPRLGSDTQYF. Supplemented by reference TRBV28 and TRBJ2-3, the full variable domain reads DVKVTQSSRYLVKRTGEKVFLECVQDMDHENMFWYRQDPGLGLRLIYFSYDVKMKEKGDIPEGYSVSREKKERFSLILESASTNQTSMYLCATTSPRLGSDTQYFGPGTRLTVL.

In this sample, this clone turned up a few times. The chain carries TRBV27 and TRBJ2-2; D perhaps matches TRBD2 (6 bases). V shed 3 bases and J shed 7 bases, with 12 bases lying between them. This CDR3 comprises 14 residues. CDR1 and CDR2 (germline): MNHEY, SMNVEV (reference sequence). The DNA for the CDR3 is TGTGCCAGCAGTTTGGGACTCTCCATCGGGGAGCTGTTTTTT. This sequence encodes CASSLGLSIGELFF.

CDR3 bases: TGTGCCAGCAGCCCTAGGGCCACTAGGGTCGGGCAAGAGCAGTTCTTC. It yields the protein CASSPRATRVGQEQFF. The V and J genes are TRBV7-2 and TRBJ2-1; the D gene is possibly TRBD2 (5 bases). V lost 5 bases, J lost 10 bases, and 24 bases lay in between. From germline, CDR1 is SGHTA and CDR2 FQGNSA. The CDR3 is made up of 16 amino acids.

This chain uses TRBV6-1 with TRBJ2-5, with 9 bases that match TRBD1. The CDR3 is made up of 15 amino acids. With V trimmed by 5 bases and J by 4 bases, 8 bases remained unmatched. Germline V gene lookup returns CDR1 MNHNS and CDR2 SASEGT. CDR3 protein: CASSQGQGRIETQYF. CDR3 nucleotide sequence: TGTGCCAGCAGTCAAGGACAGGGGCGCATAGAGACCCAGTACTTC.

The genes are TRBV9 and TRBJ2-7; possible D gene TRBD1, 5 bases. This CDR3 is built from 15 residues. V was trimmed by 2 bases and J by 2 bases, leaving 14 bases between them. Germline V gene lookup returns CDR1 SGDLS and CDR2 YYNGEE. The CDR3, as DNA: TGTGCCAGCAGCGTGGACATGTGGGGAACCTACGAGCAGTACTTC. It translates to CASSVDMWGTYEQYF.

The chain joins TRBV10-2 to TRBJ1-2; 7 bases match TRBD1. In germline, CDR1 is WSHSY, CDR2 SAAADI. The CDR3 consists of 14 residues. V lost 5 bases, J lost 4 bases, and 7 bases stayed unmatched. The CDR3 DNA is TGCGCCAGCAGTTCGGACAGGAGATCCTATGGCTACACCTTC. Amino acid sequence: CASSSDRRSYGYTF.

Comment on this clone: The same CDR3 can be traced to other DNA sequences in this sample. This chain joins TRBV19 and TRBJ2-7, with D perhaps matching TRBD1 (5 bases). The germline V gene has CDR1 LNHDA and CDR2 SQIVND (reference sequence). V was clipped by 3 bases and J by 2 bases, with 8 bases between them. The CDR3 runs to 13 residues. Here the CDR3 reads CASSIQGTYEQYF. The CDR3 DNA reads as TGTGCCAGTAGTATTCAGGGCACCTACGAGCAGTACTTC.

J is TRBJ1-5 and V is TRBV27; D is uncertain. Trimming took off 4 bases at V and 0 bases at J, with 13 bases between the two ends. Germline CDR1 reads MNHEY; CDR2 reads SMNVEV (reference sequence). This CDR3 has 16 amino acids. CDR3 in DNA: TGTGCCAGCAGTTCCCTGGGCGTATCTAGCAATCAGCCCCAGCATTTT. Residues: CASSSLGVSSNQPQHF.

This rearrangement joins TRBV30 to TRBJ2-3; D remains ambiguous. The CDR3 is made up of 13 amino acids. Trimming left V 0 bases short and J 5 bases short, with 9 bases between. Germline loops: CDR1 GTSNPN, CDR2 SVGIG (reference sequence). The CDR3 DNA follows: TGTGCCTGGAGTGTATCGGACGGAGATACGCAGTATTTT. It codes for CAWSVSDGDTQYF.